This T cell receptor (beta chain) was observed in a study of T-cell reconstitution after alpha-beta-depleted transplantation in children. This clonotype was counted between two and nine times. Its matching antigen is unknown. The TCRbeta library was prepared with unique molecular identifiers. Via MiXCR, TCRdb re-called the PCR reads, giving one row per CDR3 protein. The data contain approximately 99,000 distinct CDR3 sequences, 5.5% to 7% of them seen just once; the ten biggest clones take up roughly 25%. The CDR3 is made up of 16 amino acids. V was cut by 3 bases and J by 5 bases, with 19 bases left in between. Germline lookup yields CDR1 SEHNR and CDR2 FQNEAQ (reference sequence). The study's findings and limits: Newly generated T cells supplied most T-cell counts and diversity one year post-transplant.

This TCR was sampled from a male patient between 2 and 10 years old who had a stem cell transplant for acute lymphoblastic leukemia, so the T cells may come from the graft donor. The source was PBMCs, mostly from graft donor cells, collected 360 days after TCRalphabeta/CD19-depleted stem cell transplant. J is TRBJ2-5 and V is TRBV7-9; tentatively, D is TRBD2 (5 bases). The CDR3 bases are TGTGCCAGCAGCTTCCCGAGCGGAGAGGGCGGGGAGACCCAGTACTTC. Protein product: CASSFPSGEGGETQYF.